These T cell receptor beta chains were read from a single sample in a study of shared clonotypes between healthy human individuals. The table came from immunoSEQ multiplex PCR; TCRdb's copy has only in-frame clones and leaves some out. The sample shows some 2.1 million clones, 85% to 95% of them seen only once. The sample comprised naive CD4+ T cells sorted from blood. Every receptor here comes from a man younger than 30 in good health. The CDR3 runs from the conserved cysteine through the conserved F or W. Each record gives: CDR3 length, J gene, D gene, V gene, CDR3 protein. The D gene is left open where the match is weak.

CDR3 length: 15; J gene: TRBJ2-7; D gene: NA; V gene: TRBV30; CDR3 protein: CAWSVGQGFGYEQYF
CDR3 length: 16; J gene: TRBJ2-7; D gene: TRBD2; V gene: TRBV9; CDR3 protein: CASSVATGLAGDEQYF
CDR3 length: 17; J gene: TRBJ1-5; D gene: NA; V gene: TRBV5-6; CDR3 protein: CASSLALWRRGYQPQHF
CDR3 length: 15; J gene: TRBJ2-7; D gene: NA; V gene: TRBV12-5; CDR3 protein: CASGLGRTETYEQYF
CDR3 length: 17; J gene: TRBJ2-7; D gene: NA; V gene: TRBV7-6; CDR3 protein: CASSLDFSAGISYEQYF
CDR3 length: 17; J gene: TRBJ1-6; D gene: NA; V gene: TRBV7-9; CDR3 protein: CASSFSGRGADNSPLHF
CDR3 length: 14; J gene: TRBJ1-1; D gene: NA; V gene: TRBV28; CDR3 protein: CASSVGGMNTEAFF
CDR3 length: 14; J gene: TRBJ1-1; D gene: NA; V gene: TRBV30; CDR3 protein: CAWSYGGRWTEAFF
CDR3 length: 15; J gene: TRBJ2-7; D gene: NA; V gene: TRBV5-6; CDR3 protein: CASSLLGPLRNEQYF
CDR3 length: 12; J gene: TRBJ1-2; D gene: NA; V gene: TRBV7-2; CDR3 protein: CASSPDNYGYTF